A selection of T cell receptor beta chains follows, all from one sample in a study of shared clonotypes between healthy human individuals. The protocol was immunoSEQ multiplex PCR, while the TCRdb copy is restricted to in-frame clones and leaves out a portion. The sample yields millions of clones, approximately 90% seen once. Sequencing was performed on naive CD4+ T cells sorted from blood. These receptors were taken from a man between 18 and 29 years old in good health. The CDR3 runs from the conserved cysteine through the conserved F or W. D genes are given only for firm matches. Only part of the rows carry a size: once, few, many, or a class if the clone is expanded.

>TRBV9|TRBJ2-2|.|.
TGTGCCAGCAGCGTGAACACCGGGGAGCTGTTTTTT
CASSVNTGELFF
>TRBV7-8|TRBJ1-2|.|TRBD1
TGTGCCAGCAGCTTAGACAGGGGCGGAGGCTACACCTTC
CASSLDRGGGYTF
>TRBV30|TRBJ2-2|.|TRBD1
TGTGCCTGGAGTGTAGGGACAGGGGGCGTTAAGGGGGACACCGGGGAGCTGTTTTTT
CAWSVGTGGVKGDTGELFF
>TRBV7-2|TRBJ2-3|once|TRBD1
TGTGCCAGCAGCTCACAGGGGGCGATAGATACGCAGTATTTT
CASSSQGAIDTQYF
>TRBV6-5|TRBJ2-4|.|.
TGTGCCAGCAGGAAGCTAGCCAAAAACATTCAGTACTTC
CASRKLAKNIQYF
>TRBV11-2|TRBJ2-2|.|.
TGTGCCAGCAGCCGTACAGGGTTTTCGAACACCGGGGAGCTGTTTTTT
CASSRTGFSNTGELFF
>TRBV5-1|TRBJ2-4|.|.
TGCGCCAGCAGCTACAGGGGAGGAGGGTTACAAAACATTCAGTACTTC
CASSYRGGGLQNIQYF
>TRBV5-1|TRBJ1-4|once|.
TGCGCCAGCAGCTTGGGTGGACTGGGTGAAAAACTGTTTTTT
CASSLGGLGEKLFF
>TRBV27|TRBJ2-1|.|TRBD2
TGTGCCAGCAGTCAACGACTTACCGGGACTAGCGGGGGGGCAATCAATGAGCAGTTCTTC
CASSQRLTGTSGGAINEQFF
>TRBV7-9|TRBJ2-3|.|TRBD2
TGTGCCAGCAGCTCTAGCGGGGGGCTCACAGATACGCAGTATTTT
CASSSSGGLTDTQYF
>TRBV6-6|TRBJ1-1|.|TRBD1
TGTGCCATAGTTACCCGACAGGGGGCCTCTGAAGCTTTCTTT
CAIVTRQGASEAFF
>TRBV5-1|TRBJ1-1|.|.
TGCGCCAGCAGCTTGCTGGGGAACACTGAAGCTTTCTTT
CASSLLGNTEAFF
>TRBV7-6|TRBJ1-1|.|.
TGTGCCAGCAGCTTAGGAAGTTCAGTGGACAGCAACACTGAAGCTTTCTTT
CASSLGSSVDSNTEAFF
>TRBV5-5|TRBJ1-3|.|.
TGTGCCAGCAGCTCGAGGTCCAACTCTGGAAACACCATATATTTT
CASSSRSNSGNTIYF
>TRBV23-1|TRBJ2-3|.|.
TGCGCCAGCAGGCCACGGAGGGAGGATACGCAGTATTTT
CASRPRREDTQYF
>TRBV9|TRBJ1-6|few|TRBD1
TGTGCCAGCAGCGTAGATGGGGACAGTGCCCGGTCACCCCTCCACTTT
CASSVDGDSARSPLHF
>TRBV7-6|TRBJ1-4|.|TRBD1
TGTGCCAGCAGCACCCAGGGGGCGGCTAATGAAAAACTGTTTTTT
CASSTQGAANEKLFF
>TRBV7-9|TRBJ2-3|.|.
TGTGCCAGCAGCTTAGCGGAAGCCGACACAGATACGCAGTATTTT
CASSLAEADTDTQYF
>TRBV15|TRBJ1-4|once|.
TGTGCCACCAGCAGAGCCTCAGCAACTAATGAAAAACTGTTTTTT
CATSRASATNEKLFF
>TRBV5-4|TRBJ2-7|.|TRBD1
TGTGCCAGCAGCTTGGATCTCGCGACAGGGGTCAACGAGCAGTACTTC
CASSLDLATGVNEQYF
>TRBV7-9|TRBJ2-3|.|.
TGTGCCAGCATCCCCCCACAGGGCCTGGAAGATACGCAGTATTTT
CASIPPQGLEDTQYF
>TRBV5-4|TRBJ1-5|.|TRBD1
TGTGCCAGCAGCTCCCACGGACAGGGTAATCAGCCCCAGCATTTT
CASSSHGQGNQPQHF
>TRBV5-4|TRBJ2-1|.|.
TGTGCCAGCAACGGAGGGCCCCCGGACAATGAGCAGTTCTTC
CASNGGPPDNEQFF
>TRBV28|TRBJ1-6|.|.
TGTGCCAGCAAAGAGGTGGGTCCCACTTCACCCCTCCACTTT
CASKEVGPTSPLHF
>TRBV14|TRBJ2-1|.|TRBD1
TGTGCCAGCAGCCAAACAGGGGTCGCGGATGAGCAGTTCTTC
CASSQTGVADEQFF
>TRBV6-1|TRBJ1-2|.|TRBD1
TGTGCCAGCAGTGAAACTGGGACAGGGGGGTATGGCTACACCTTC
CASSETGTGGYGYTF
>TRBV11-2|TRBJ2-7|.|TRBD2
TGTGCCAGCAGGCCGGTGGCGGGGGGGAAGTACGAGCAGTACTTC
CASRPVAGGKYEQYF
>TRBV6-1|TRBJ2-5|.|TRBD1
TGTGCCAGCAGTGGGATTCCCGGGACAGGGGTGATCGGAGAGACCCAGTACTTC
CASSGIPGTGVIGETQYF
>TRBV25-1|TRBJ2-7|.|TRBD1
TGTGCCAGCAGCCGACAGGGGGTCTCCTACGAGCAGTACTTC
CASSRQGVSYEQYF
>TRBV30|TRBJ1-3|.|.
TGTGCCTGGAGGTCAGCTGGAAACACCATATATTTT
CAWRSAGNTIYF
>TRBV5-4|TRBJ1-2|.|.
TGTGCCAGCAGCTTGGCAGGACGGAACCACTATGGCTACACCTTC
CASSLAGRNHYGYTF
>TRBV6-5|TRBJ1-6|.|.
TGTGCCAGCAGTTACTCAAATAGAGGAGATTCACCCCTCCACTTT
CASSYSNRGDSPLHF
>TRBV5-1|TRBJ1-4|.|.
TGCGCCAGCAGCGGCGGAGAGAATGAAAAACTGTTTTTT
CASSGGENEKLFF
>TRBV5-8|TRBJ1-4|.|TRBD1
TGTGCCAGCAGCTTCACAGGGGTCTCGAAAAAACTGTTTTTT
CASSFTGVSKKLFF
>TRBV18|TRBJ1-2|.|.
TGTGCCAGCTCACCATCCCAGATCGACTATGGCTACACCTTC
CASSPSQIDYGYTF
>TRBV7-2|TRBJ1-2|.|TRBD1
TGTGCCAGCAGCTTAGCGGGACAGTCATATGGCTACACCTTC
CASSLAGQSYGYTF
>TRBV6-6|TRBJ2-7|.|TRBD2
TGTGCCAGCAGACGTGTAGCGGGAGGGGTTTTCTACGAGCAGTACTTC
CASRRVAGGVFYEQYF
>TRBV5-1|TRBJ2-1|.|TRBD2
TGCGCCAGCAGCTTACCGACTGGCGGGGGGGCCGGGGCCTACAATGAGCAGTTCTTC
CASSLPTGGGAGAYNEQFF
>TRBV19|TRBJ1-5|.|.
TGTGCCAGTAGTATAGCAGCTTATAGCAATCAGCCCCAGCATTTT
CASSIAAYSNQPQHF
>TRBV30|TRBJ1-4|.|.
TGTGCCTGGAGCCGAGGTGGAGGGCTGAATGAAAAACTGTTTTTT
CAWSRGGGLNEKLFF
>TRBV27|TRBJ2-6|.|.
TGTGCCAGCGGACGGGGCTCTGGGGCCAACGTCCTGACTTTC
CASGRGSGANVLTF
>TRBV5-6|TRBJ2-1|.|.
TGTGCCAGCAGCTTGGTGGCCTCATCGGGGGGCCTGCGGCCCAATGAGCAGTTCTTC
CASSLVASSGGLRPNEQFF
>TRBV5-1|TRBJ1-4|.|TRBD1
TGCGCCAGCAGCCAATACGGACAGGGGGGTAATGAAAAACTGTTTTTT
CASSQYGQGGNEKLFF
>TRBV27|TRBJ1-6|.|.
TGTGCCAGCAGTCGTTTTGATAATTCACCCCTCCACTTT
CASSRFDNSPLHF
>TRBV6-6|TRBJ2-7|.|.
TGTGCCAGCAGTTACTCGACCGGGCGCGGGATACACTTC
CASSYSTGRGIHF
>TRBV6-5|TRBJ2-1|.|TRBD2
TGTGCCAGCAGTAGCGGGGGGAGCTCCTACAATGAGCAGTTCTTC
CASSSGGSSYNEQFF
>TRBV19|TRBJ2-1|.|TRBD2
TGTGCCAGTAGTATAGACAGTAGCGGGGGATCCTACAATGAGCAGTTCTTC
CASSIDSSGGSYNEQFF
>TRBV6-6|TRBJ2-1|.|.
TGTGCCAGCAGTGTTACTAGAAACAATGAGCAGTTCTTC
CASSVTRNNEQFF
>TRBV15|TRBJ2-1|.|.
TGTGCCACCAGCAGAAGGGGGAAGGCCTACAATGAGCAGTTCTTC
CATSRRGKAYNEQFF
>TRBV9|TRBJ2-3|.|TRBD2
TGTGCCAGCAGCGTAGGGCCTAGCGGGGGGAAGGATACGCAGTATTTT
CASSVGPSGGKDTQYF
>TRBV5-1|TRBJ2-7|.|.
TGCGCCAGCAGCCCTCCTAGCTCATACGAGCAGTACTTC
CASSPPSSYEQYF
>TRBV9|TRBJ1-1|.|.
TGTGCCAGCAGCCCCGGGGGGCTGAGGACTGAAGCTTTCTTT
CASSPGGLRTEAFF
>TRBV4-3|TRBJ1-5|.|.
TGCGCCAGCAGCCAAGATTTCAATCAGCCCCAGCATTTT
CASSQDFNQPQHF
>TRBV11-2|TRBJ1-1|.|.
TGTGCCAGCAGCTTAGGGGGTCATACTGAAGCTTTCTTT
CASSLGGHTEAFF
>TRBV19|TRBJ2-7|.|TRBD1
TGTGCGAGTAAGCCAGGGGGCAAGGGCTACGAGCAGTACTTC
CASKPGGKGYEQYF